Shown below are 8 T cell receptor beta chains from a single sample sequenced in a study of blood T cell repertoires in COVID-19. The assay was immunoSEQ multiplex PCR, and TCRdb's table has in-frame clones only and misses some. This repertoire shows some 80,000 clones, around 83% found once; its top ten account for roughly 4%. Specimen: peripheral blood. All receptors derive from a man aged 50 or older with acute or convalescent COVID-19.

This clone was seen just once. The chain has TRBV11-2 and TRBJ2-2, with 8 bases aligning to TRBD1. The CDR3 has 16 amino acids. Germline loops: CDR1 SGHAT, CDR2 FQNNGV. V lost 6 bases and J lost 1; bases outside the gene matches: 7. CDR3 nucleotides: TGTGCCAGCAGTAAGACCGGGACAGGGAACACCGGGGAGCTGTTTTTT. Amino acid sequence: CASSKTGTGNTGELFF.

This chain connects TRBV9 to TRBJ2-3; TRBD1 matches at 8 bases. CDR3 length equals 16 residues. The germline gives CDR1 SGDLS, CDR2 YYNGEE. J gave up 7 bases and V 1 base, and 11 bases lay outside the gene matches. CDR3 DNA: TGTGCCAGCAGCGTACCGGCAGGGGGCGTTACAAATACGCAGTATTTT. It encodes CASSVPAGGVTNTQYF.

This chain connects TRBV5-1 to TRBJ2-5; TRBD2 aligns across 11 bases. CDR3 length: 15 amino acids. J was trimmed by 5 bases and V by 4 bases; bases with no gene match: 7. Germline lookup yields CDR1 SGHRS and CDR2 YFSETQ. The CDR3 here is CASSMLAGGPETQYF. The CDR3 DNA reads as TGCGCCAGCAGCATGTTAGCGGGAGGGCCGGAGACCCAGTACTTC.

This chain uses TRBV28 with TRBJ2-5; 8 bases map to TRBD1. V lost 7 bases to trimming and J lost 4 bases; unmatched junction nucleotides: 8. This CDR3 contains 14 residues. Per the germline V gene, CDR1 is MDHEN and CDR2 is SYDVKM. CDR3 nucleotide sequence: TGTGCCAGCAACAGGGGGAAACAGGGAGAGACCCAGTACTTC. Translation gives CASNRGKQGETQYF.

This clone was observed a single time. This chain connects TRBV15 to TRBJ2-3, with a tentative D call TRBD2 (6 bases). The CDR3 is 16 amino acids. The V end lost 1 base, the J end lost 2 bases, and 13 bases lay between the germline ends. The germline CDR1 and CDR2 sequences are LNHNV and YYDKDF (reference sequence). The CDR3 sequence is CATSRGGRLVTDTQYF. The CDR3 DNA reads TGTGCCACCAGCAGAGGGGGGAGGTTAGTCACAGATACGCAGTATTTT.

The chain has TRBV19 and TRBJ2-1, with TRBD2 matching 11 bases. V lost 6 bases, J lost 0 bases, and 4 bases stayed unmatched. There are 16 residues in the CDR3. Germline V gives CDR1 LNHDA, CDR2 SQIVND (reference sequence). CDR3 in amino acids: CASRTGLADSYNEQFF. The CDR3 DNA sequence: TGTGCCAGTAGGACGGGACTAGCGGACTCCTACAATGAGCAGTTCTTC. Complete variable domain (other parts from reference TRBV19 and TRBJ2-1): DGGITQSPKYLFRKEGQNVTLSCEQNLNHDAMYWYRQDPGQGLRLIYYSQIVNDFQKGDIAEGYSVSREKKESFPLTVTSAQKNPTAFYLCASRTGLADSYNEQFFGPGTRLTVL.

This clone was detected only once. V is TRBV24-1 and J is TRBJ1-2; D is possibly TRBD1 (6 bases). The CDR3 is 14 residues long. Looked up from germline, CDR1 is KGHDR and CDR2 is SFDVKD. V lost 2 bases and J lost 4, with 10 bases in between. CDR3 sequence: CATSDSGQPYGYTF. CDR3 nucleotides: TGTGCCACCAGTGATTCAGGACAGCCCTATGGCTACACCTTC.

The DNA of the CDR3 is TGTGCCAGCAGCTTGGCGGCCGGACAGGGGGGCGGCTACACCTTC. Its translation is CASSLAAGQGGGYTF. The chain links TRBV5-4 to TRBJ1-2; TRBD1 matches 10 bases. This CDR3 region has 15 residues. V lost 0 bases to trimming and J lost 8 bases; unmatched junction nucleotides: 7. In germline, CDR1 is SGHNT, CDR2 YYREEE (reference sequence).